The clone carrying this T cell receptor (beta chain) occurred once. Germline V CDR1 and CDR2: LNHDA, SQIVND (reference sequence). The CDR3 totals 17 residues. Trimming left V 5 bases short and J 0 bases short, with 20 bases between. These data come from a study of blood T cell repertoires in COVID-19. Whole-study context: Acute-phase and convalescent COVID-19 samples originated in the United States, Italy and Spain. Sources were T cells, B-cell-depleted T cells, or PBMCs; the material itself was cDNA or gDNA.

In the original workflow: The assay estimated nucleated cells by amplifying reference gene primers. Sequenced by immunoSEQ multiplex PCR; TCRdb stores in-frame clones only, minus some. V and J calls and clone size are those listed in that table; D and trimming were worked out from the DNA. Of 100,000 to 150,000 clones listed, roughly 90% are singletons. This clonotype was sampled from a woman of 80 years or more with acute or convalescent COVID-19. The V and J genes are TRBV19 and TRBJ2-7; D might be TRBD2 (6 bases). The sequencing input was peripheral blood. In DNA, the CDR3 is TGTGCCAGTAGTCTCCGGGAGACCGGGACTTTCTCCTACGAGCAGTACTTC. The encoded protein is CASSLRETGTFSYEQYF. Together with reference TRBV19 and TRBJ2-7, the CDR3 gives the full variable domain: DGGITQSPKYLFRKEGQNVTLSCEQNLNHDAMYWYRQDPGQGLRLIYYSQIVNDFQKGDIAEGYSVSREKKESFPLTVTSAQKNPTAFYLCASSLRETGTFSYEQYFGPGTRLTVT.